The T cell receptor (beta chain) under discussion was sequenced for a study of Graves' ophthalmopathy and Graves' hyperthyroidism. Germline V gene lookup returns CDR1 SGHAT and CDR2 FQNNGV. The CDR3 loop spans 13 amino acids. With 7 bases removed from V and 5 bases from J, the gap between germline ends came to 14 bases. TCR beta CDR3 regions were amplified from RNA transcripts. The first round was an RT-PCR with HTBI primers, and the second round was a multiplex PCR. TCRdb called the multiplex PCR reads again in MiXCR, with one record for every CDR3 protein. Altogether over a million distinct CDR3 sequences are present, less than 45% being singletons, with the ten largest covering over 8.5%. At least ten counts were recorded for this clonotype.

The gene calls are TRBV11-2 and TRBJ2-5, with D perhaps matching TRBD1 or TRBD2 (6 bases each). Source material: peripheral blood or thyroid tissue (not recorded which). The sequence was obtained from an adult man with Graves' hyperthyroidism. The CDR3 region is CASNPGGGETQYF. CDR3 bases: TGTGCCAGCAACCCTGGAGGGGGTGAGACCCAGTACTTC.